This T cell receptor beta chain was sequenced for a study of cytomegalovirus exposure and HLA in healthy donors. Points from the study as a whole: Reportedly, a later analysis found an Asian-associated ancestry cluster had fewer N-insertions than the approximately 700-donor mean. Later on, a genetic analysis was performed. It linked a missense variant in DCLRE1C with V- and J-gene trimming of TCR beta. Analyses of presence/absence relied on an assumption of roughly uniform sequencing depth across donors.

Of note for this clone: Its specificity is not known. The junction departs from the called germline gene at one end, perhaps through a read error.

The study sampled nominally healthy donors, though unrecorded immune exposures were likely. PCR amplification relied on 60 Vbeta primers (plus 13 Jbeta primers). Using immunoSEQ multiplex PCR, the repertoire was profiled, and TCRdb retains in-frame clones only, with some absent. This sample has some 150,000 clones, with roughly 82% found just once. The sequenced sample was PBMCs. This clonotype originated in a man aged 45-65 years in good health and CMV-seropositive.

CDR3 in amino acids: CASSLGGRNTQYF. Here the CDR3 DNA reads TGTGCTAGCAGCTTAGGGGGGCGGAATACGCAGTATTTT. The genes are TRBV7-7 and TRBJ2-3, with D perhaps assigned TRBD1 or TRBD2 (6 bases each). Germline loops: CDR1 SSHAT, CDR2 FNYEAQ (reference sequence). The CDR3 is made up of 13 amino acids. The full variable domain, rest sourced from reference TRBV7-7 and TRBJ2-3, is GAGVSQSPRYKVTKRGQDVTLRCDPISSHATLYWYQQALGQGPEFLTYFNYEAQPDKSGLPSDRFSAERPEGSISTLTIQRTEQRDSAMYRCASSLGGRNTQYFGPGTRLTVL.